Sequencing of this T cell receptor beta chain was carried out in a study of T-cell memory formation after mild COVID-19. Study conclusions and caveats: Among clones contracting day 15 to 85, CD4/CD8 was balanced, whereas later expanders leaned CD4+.

Looked up from germline, CDR1 is MRHNA and CDR2 is SNTAGT. The length of the CDR3 is 16 residues. TCRdb reprocessed the 5' RACE reads via MiXCR and lists one record per CDR3 protein. Among about 7,100 distinct CDR3 sequences listed, 58% were seen once. A note on this clonotype: Its target is unknown. At one end the junction does not follow the germline gene, possibly because of a read error.

The sample comprised PBMCs or a T cell subset sorted from them (not recorded which). The sequence was obtained from an adult who had mild COVID-19 (a few samples of this study predate the infection). Cell type and time point are not known. The chain carries TRBV6-4 and TRBJ2-1, with 8 bases aligning to TRBD1. The CDR3 protein is CASSDSSPGQGPELVF. DNA of the CDR3: TGTGCCAGCAGTGACTCCAGCCCAGGACAGGGTCCCGAATTGGTCTTC.